This TCR beta chain was identified during a study of blood T cell repertoires in COVID-19. In the study overall: The cDNA or gDNA used as material had been derived from T cells, B-cell-depleted T cells, or PBMCs.

Followed longitudinally, the Seattle patients had been enrolled during active infection. Trimming pared 4 bases from V and 8 bases from J, leaving 14 bases between. Germline V lookup: CDR1 MGHRA, CDR2 YSYEKL. CDR3 size: 13 residues. This clone appeared a few times. Assay: immunoSEQ multiplex PCR; the TCRdb copy retains only in-frame clones and omits some. The sample contains 150,000 to 180,000 clones, 75% to 85% of which appear only once. Sample: peripheral blood. The sequence was collected from a woman aged 55-70 years with COVID-19, enrolled during active disease. The J gene is TRBJ1-1, the V gene TRBV4-1, with a tentative D call TRBD1 (5 bases). CDR3 sequence: CASSRNTGPEAFF. The CDR3, as DNA: TGCGCCAGCAGCCGCAACACAGGTCCCGAAGCTTTCTTT.